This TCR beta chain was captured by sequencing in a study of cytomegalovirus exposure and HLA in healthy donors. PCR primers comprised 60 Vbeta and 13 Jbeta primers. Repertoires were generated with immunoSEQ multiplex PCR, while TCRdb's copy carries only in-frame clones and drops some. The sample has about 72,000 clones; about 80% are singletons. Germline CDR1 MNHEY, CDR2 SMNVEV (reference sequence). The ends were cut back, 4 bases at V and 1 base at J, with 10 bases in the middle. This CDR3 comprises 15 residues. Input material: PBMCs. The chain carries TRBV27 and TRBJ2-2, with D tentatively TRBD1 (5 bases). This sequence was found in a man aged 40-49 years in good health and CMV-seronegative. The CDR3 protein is CASSYNRRNTGELFF. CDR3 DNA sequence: TGTGCCAGCAGTTATAACAGGAGGAACACCGGGGAGCTGTTTTTT.